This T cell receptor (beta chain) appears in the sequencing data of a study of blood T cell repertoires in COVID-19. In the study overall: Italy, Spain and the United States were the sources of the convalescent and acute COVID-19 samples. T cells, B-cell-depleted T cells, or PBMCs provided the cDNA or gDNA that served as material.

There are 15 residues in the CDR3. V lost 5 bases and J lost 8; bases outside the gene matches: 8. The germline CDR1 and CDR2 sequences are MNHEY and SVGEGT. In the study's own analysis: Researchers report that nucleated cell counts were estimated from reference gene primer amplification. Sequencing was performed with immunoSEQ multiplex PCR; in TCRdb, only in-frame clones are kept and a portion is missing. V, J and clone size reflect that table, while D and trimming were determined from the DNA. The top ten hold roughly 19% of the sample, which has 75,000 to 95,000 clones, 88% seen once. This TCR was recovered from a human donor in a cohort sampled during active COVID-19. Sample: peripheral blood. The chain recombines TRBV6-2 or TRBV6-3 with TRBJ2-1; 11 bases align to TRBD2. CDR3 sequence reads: CASSPGTSGFHEQFF. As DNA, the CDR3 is TGTGCCAGCAGTCCCGGGACTAGCGGATTTCATGAGCAGTTCTTC.